The 30 T cell receptor beta chains below all came from one sample that was sequenced in a study of blood T cell repertoires in COVID-19 (dated by TCRdb to about 2020). The library was obtained by the immunoSEQ multiplex PCR assay. Here the immuneACCESS table is served through TCRdb, limited to in-frame sequences with V and J called. Missing clones are a known gap in these copies; in checked studies unresolved V genes cover under half, and the rest lacks a known reason. Across this sample there are about 270,000 clones, with approximately 90% seen only once. The ten largest clones represent approximately 4% of the sample. The sequenced material came from PBMCs or T cells enriched from blood (not recorded which). The receptors were gathered from a woman aged 30 to 39 with acute COVID-19.

This sequence joins TRBV2 and TRBJ1-6; D uncertain. The CDR3 length is 13 residues. V lost 3 bases and J 8 bases, leaving 8 bases between the germline ends. Germline CDR1 is SNHLY and CDR2 is FYNNEI. CDR3 in amino acids: CASSDRPYSPLHF. For the CDR3, the DNA is TGTGCCAGCAGTGACAGGCCATATTCACCCCTCCACTTT.

This chain connects TRBV25-1 to TRBJ2-2, with 7 bases matching TRBD1. Germline CDR1 and CDR2: MGHDK and SYGVNS. The CDR3 is 13 amino acids. J lost 6 bases, V lost 2 bases, and 0 bases had no gene match. The CDR3 reads CASSEGQAGELFF. In DNA form, the CDR3 reads TGTGCCAGCAGTGAAGGACAGGCCGGGGAGCTGTTTTTT.

The chain joins TRBV27 to TRBJ2-6; D is perhaps TRBD1 (6 bases). Germline assignment: CDR1 MNHEY and CDR2 SMNVEV (reference sequence). The CDR3 runs to 16 residues. Trimming took off 3 bases at V and 2 bases at J, with 11 bases between the two ends. CDR3 protein: CASSLDSLPGANVLTF. The DNA of the CDR3 is TGTGCCAGCAGTTTGGACAGTCTCCCTGGGGCCAACGTCCTGACTTTC.

The chain couples TRBV27 to TRBJ2-1; the match to TRBD2 covers 7 bases. Losses at the gene ends were 5 bases for V and 12 bases for J; bases not matched to a gene: 19. CDR1 and CDR2 from the germline V gene are MNHEY and SMNVEV (reference sequence). The length of the CDR3 is 16 residues. CDR3 amino acids: CASSEGMGGSLSGQFF. The CDR3 region has the DNA TGTGCCAGCAGTGAGGGAATGGGAGGGAGCCTTTCAGGGCAGTTCTTC.

In its sample, this clone was seen once. The rearrangement links TRBV14 to TRBJ2-7, with TRBD2 identical over 11 bases. J lost 2 bases, V lost 8 bases, and 2 bases had no gene match. CDR3 length: 13 amino acids. Germline loops: CDR1 SGHDN, CDR2 FVKESK. This CDR3 is CASGTSGPYEQYF. The CDR3 DNA reads as TGTGCCAGCGGGACTAGCGGTCCCTACGAGCAGTACTTC.

This sequence joins TRBV24-1 and TRBJ2-4; 10 bases agree with TRBD2. Germline loops: CDR1 KGHDR, CDR2 SFDVKD. This CDR3 has 19 amino acids. Trimming removed 5 bases from V and 1 base from J; junction bases left unmatched: 13. The chain's CDR3 is CATSVAQREGWDAKNIQYF. CDR3 sequence (DNA): TGTGCCACCAGTGTAGCCCAGCGGGAGGGTTGGGACGCCAAAAACATTCAGTACTTC.

V gene TRBV24-1 combines with J gene TRBJ1-5; maybe TRBD1 (5 bases). Trimming took off 7 bases at V and 3 bases at J, with 15 bases between the two ends. Per the germline V gene, CDR1 is KGHDR and CDR2 is SFDVKD. This CDR3 is 15 amino acids long. The CDR3, as DNA: TGTGCCACCAGCAATGGCAGGGAAAACAATCAGCCCCAGCATTTT. Its protein is CATSNGRENNQPQHF.

The chain couples TRBV18 to TRBJ2-1; D is unresolved. The CDR3 loop spans 14 amino acids. Germline CDR1 reads KGHSH; CDR2 reads LQKENI. V gave up 3 bases and J gave up 4 bases, with 10 bases separating them. For the CDR3, the DNA is TGTGCCAGCTCACCGGCCGCCGGGTACAATGAGCAGTTCTTC. Translated, it gives CASSPAAGYNEQFF.

The CDR3 loop reads CASSQGTGGTYEQYF. The CDR3 DNA sequence: TGTGCCAGCAGCCAAGGGACAGGGGGAACCTACGAGCAGTACTTC. The rearrangement joins TRBV3-1 (or the pseudogene TRBV3-2) to TRBJ2-7; 10 bases match TRBD1. From germline, CDR1 is LGHDT and CDR2 YNNKEL (reference sequence). The CDR3 spans 15 residues. Trimming took 1 base from V and 2 from J; bases not matched to a gene: 2.

This clone has more than one count but fewer than ten. The chain carries TRBV19 and TRBJ2-2; no definite D call. The CDR3 has 13 residues. Trimming stripped 1 base from V and 5 bases from J, with 5 bases between. Germline-derived CDR1 and CDR2 are LNHDA and SQIVND (reference sequence). The CDR3 DNA follows: TGTGCCAGTAGTATAGGAGAGACCGGGGAGCTGTTTTTT. This encodes CASSIGETGELFF.

The chain is built from TRBV24-1 and TRBJ2-7, with TRBD1 matching over 9 bases. V was pared by 2 bases and J by 1 base, with 8 bases of the junction left unmatched. Germline V gene data show CDR1 as KGHDR and CDR2 as SFDVKD. This CDR3 has 17 residues. The CDR3 is CATSDSPGQGSSYEQYF. In DNA, the CDR3 is TGTGCCACCAGTGATTCACCGGGACAGGGAAGTTCCTACGAGCAGTACTTC.

The chain employs TRBV28 and TRBJ1-6; D gene unclear. This CDR3 is 15 amino acids long. From germline, CDR1 is MDHEN and CDR2 SYDVKM. Trimming pared 7 bases from V and 3 bases from J, leaving 13 bases between. CDR3 sequence: CASMRNEFYNSPLHF. The CDR3 DNA reads TGTGCCAGCATGAGGAATGAGTTCTATAATTCACCCCTCCACTTT.

The chain employs TRBV21-1 and TRBJ1-1. TRBV21-1 is a pseudogene locus. The CDR3 is 12 amino acids. CDR3 protein: CARGRGRTEAFF. The CDR3, as DNA: TGTGCCAGAGGTCGAGGCCGCACTGAAGCTTTCTTT.

The rearrangement links TRBV7-9 to TRBJ2-6; D gene ambiguous. This CDR3 region has 12 residues. Trimming removed 6 bases at V and 4 bases at J, with 4 bases between. Germline lookup yields CDR1 SEHNR and CDR2 FQNEAQ (reference sequence). Here the CDR3 DNA reads TGTGCCAGCAGTCCAGGGGCCAACGTCCTGACTTTC. Amino acids: CASSPGANVLTF.

The chain uses TRBV5-1 and TRBJ2-1, with 9 bases aligning to TRBD2. This CDR3 contains 16 residues. V lost 3 bases, J lost 7 bases, and 11 bases stayed unmatched. The V gene's germline CDR1 is SGHRS and CDR2 YFSETQ. CDR3 bases: TGCGCCAGCAGCTCTATTAGCGGGAGAGGCGGAAATGAGCAGTTCTTC. Translated, it gives CASSSISGRGGNEQFF. Looking up the rest from reference TRBV5-1 and TRBJ2-1 gives the full variable domain: KAGVTQTPRYLIKTRGQQVTLSCSPISGHRSVSWYQQTPGQGLQFLFEYFSETQRNKGNFPGRFSGRQFSNSRSEMNVSTLELGDSALYLCASSSISGRGGNEQFFGPGTRLTVL.

V gene TRBV29-1 combines with J gene TRBJ2-7; 8 positions agree with TRBD1. The germline gives CDR1 SQVTM, CDR2 ANQGSEA. Germline trimming cut 7 bases from V and 1 base from J; bases unmatched to any gene: 9. This CDR3 is built from 14 residues. This chain's CDR3 is CSAVDRDLSYEQYF. CDR3 in DNA: TGCAGCGCCGTGGACAGGGACCTTTCCTACGAGCAGTACTTC.

This chain connects TRBV11-2 to TRBJ1-1, with D maybe TRBD1 (5 bases). Per germline, CDR1 SGHAT and CDR2 FQNNGV. Trimming stripped 1 base from V and 0 bases from J, with 6 bases between. CDR3 length: 14 amino acids. The CDR3, as DNA: TGTGCCAGCAGCTTAGCAGGGTTGAACACTGAAGCTTTCTTT. As protein: CASSLAGLNTEAFF. Supplemented by reference TRBV11-2 and TRBJ1-1, the full variable domain reads EAGVAQSPRYKIIEKRQSVAFWCNPISGHATLYWYQQILGQGPKLLIQFQNNGVVDDSQLPKDRFSAERLKGVDSTLKIQPAKLEDSAVYLCASSLAGLNTEAFFGQGTRLTVV.

The rearrangement uses TRBV14 and TRBJ2-7, with D perhaps TRBD1 (6 bases). The germline gives CDR1 SGHDN, CDR2 FVKESK. V was trimmed by 4 bases and J by 1 base, leaving 11 bases between them. The CDR3 length is 14 residues. CDR3 amino acids: CASSRTDRSYEQYF. The CDR3 coding sequence is TGTGCCAGCAGCCGGACGGACAGATCCTACGAGCAGTACTTC.

This clone has a handful of counts. The rearrangement joins TRBV7-7 to TRBJ2-7; 7 bases line up with TRBD2. The trim removed 5 bases at V and 7 bases at J, leaving 17 bases unmatched. This CDR3 has 16 residues. Germline V gives CDR1 SSHAT, CDR2 FNYEAQ (reference sequence). The CDR3: CASSPLPGLPPGEQYF. The CDR3 nucleotides read TGTGCCAGCAGCCCCTTACCGGGACTACCGCCTGGAGAGCAGTACTTC.

The rearrangement joins TRBV7-6 to TRBJ1-3; D not certain. The CDR3 spans 16 residues. Germline CDR1 reads SGHVS; CDR2 reads FNYEAQ. The V and J ends lost 2 bases and 0 bases respectively, with 11 bases between them. In nucleotides, the CDR3 is TGTGCCAGCAGCTTAAGTGGCGGTGACTCTGGAAACACCATATATTTT. Protein: CASSLSGGDSGNTIYF.

The chain recombines TRBV28 with TRBJ2-7; 8 positions agree with TRBD2. The germline gives CDR1 MDHEN, CDR2 SYDVKM. The length of the CDR3 is 15 residues. V shed 1 base and J 2 bases; nucleotides not matched to a gene: 4. CDR3 DNA: TGTGCCAGCAGTTTATTTTCGGGACTAGCCTACGAGCAGTACTTC. It is translated as CASSLFSGLAYEQYF. Filled out from reference TRBV28 and TRBJ2-7, the complete variable domain reads DVKVTQSSRYLVKRTGEKVFLECVQDMDHENMFWYRQDPGLGLRLIYFSYDVKMKEKGDIPEGYSVSREKKERFSLILESASTNQTSMYLCASSLFSGLAYEQYFGPGTRLTVT.

The chain recombines TRBV28 with TRBJ2-6; possibly TRBD1 for D (5 bases). This CDR3 comprises 14 residues. Trimming took off 7 bases at V and 2 bases at J, with 9 bases between the two ends. The germline V gene has CDR1 MDHEN and CDR2 SYDVKM. The CDR3 protein is CASTAGPGANVLTF. CDR3 coding DNA: TGTGCCAGCACAGCAGGGCCTGGGGCCAACGTCCTGACTTTC.

The rearrangement uses TRBV30 and TRBJ1-1; TRBD1 is a possible D gene (5 bases). V lost 4 bases, J lost 5 bases, and 14 bases lay in between. CDR1 is GTSNPN, CDR2 SVGIG, per germline (reference sequence). The CDR3 consists of 13 residues. CDR3 DNA sequence: TGTGCCTGGACCGTACCGGGGGGTACTGAAGCTTTCTTT. Protein sequence: CAWTVPGGTEAFF.

CDR3 sequence: CASSEYQQGIGYGYTF. In DNA, the CDR3 is TGTGCCAGCAGCGAATACCAACAGGGGATCGGCTATGGCTACACCTTC. The V call is TRBV3-1 (or the pseudogene TRBV3-2), the J call TRBJ1-2; TRBD1 matches 7 bases. V shed 5 bases and J 4 bases; nucleotides not matched to a gene: 13. Germline assignment: CDR1 LGHDT and CDR2 YNNKEL (reference sequence). The CDR3 sequence is 16 residues long.

Notes on this clone: This may come from a read error, since a much larger clone is one base off. The chain recombines TRBV24-1 with TRBJ2-2; TRBD2 matches at 9 bases. The ends lost 0 bases at V and 3 bases at J; junction bases unmatched: 1. The CDR3 has 16 amino acids. Germline V gene sequence: CDR1 KGHDR, CDR2 SFDVKD. Written as DNA, the CDR3 is TGTGCCACCAGTGATTTGGCGGGAGGGTACACCGGGGAGCTGTTTTTT. Protein: CATSDLAGGYTGELFF.

The chain uses TRBV6-2 or TRBV6-3 and TRBJ2-7; 11 nucleotides align to TRBD2. Germline CDR1 MNHEY, CDR2 SVGEGT. V was pared by 2 bases and J by 4 bases, with 13 bases of the junction left unmatched. The CDR3 consists of 18 residues. The CDR3 region is CASSYGISGRAFGYEQYF. CDR3 nucleotides: TGTGCCAGCAGTTACGGAATTAGCGGGAGGGCCTTCGGGTACGAGCAGTACTTC.

This clone has only a few counts. The chain employs TRBV28 and TRBJ2-7, with D possibly being TRBD1 (6 bases). The V and J ends lost 10 bases and 4 bases respectively, with 14 bases between them. The CDR3 runs to 12 residues. Germline-derived CDR1 and CDR2 are MDHEN and SYDVKM. This CDR3 reads CATNRALYEQYF. CDR3 sequence (DNA): TGTGCCACCAACAGGGCCCTGTACGAGCAGTACTTC.

This chain connects TRBV5-6 to TRBJ1-5, with D unclear. The germline V gene encodes CDR1 SGHDT and CDR2 YYEEEE. V was trimmed by 0 bases and J by 2 bases, leaving 9 bases between them. The CDR3 covers 15 residues. CDR3 sequence: CASSLGAAGNQPQHF. The CDR3 region has the DNA TGTGCCAGCAGCTTGGGGGCAGCGGGCAATCAGCCCCAGCATTTT.

This clone appeared once. The gene calls are TRBV21-1 and TRBJ1-3; the table's D gene call, TRBD1, was not cross checked with the DNA. TRBV21-1 is a pseudogene segment. The CDR3 contains 18 residues. This CDR3 is CASSKGRTGGLPGNTIYF. Written as DNA, the CDR3 is TGTGCCAGCAGCAAAGGAAGGACAGGGGGCTTACCTGGAAACACCATATATTTT.

V and J are TRBV28 and TRBJ2-7; D is undetermined. Deletions cut 8 bases from V and 0 bases from J, with 11 bases between. Per germline, CDR1 MDHEN and CDR2 SYDVKM. The CDR3 totals 13 residues. In nucleotides, the CDR3 is TGTGCCAGCCGCGGCCCGAGCTCCTACGAGCAGTACTTC. As protein: CASRGPSSYEQYF.